This is a list of T cell receptor beta chains from one sample in a study of cytomegalovirus exposure and HLA in healthy donors. The table came from immunoSEQ multiplex PCR; TCRdb's copy has only in-frame clones and leaves some out. The data show some 240,000 clones, roughly 84% seen once. Sequencing was performed on PBMCs. The receptors were gathered from a woman under 30 in good health and CMV-seropositive. Both conserved end residues are part of each CDR3. The D gene is left open where the match is weak. Clone size is given for some rows only: seen once, a few or many times, or a class if the clone is expanded.

size,V,J,D,CDR3,DNA
NA,TRBV27,TRBJ2-7,TRBD2,CASSLSKGLASEQYF,TGTGCCAGCAGTTTATCGAAAGGACTAGCGAGTGAGCAGTACTTC
NA,TRBV18,TRBJ2-7,NA,CASSKGPGGDEQYF,TGTGCCAGCTCAAAGGGCCCCGGCGGGGACGAGCAGTACTTC
NA,TRBV27,TRBJ1-4,TRBD1,CASSFGTANEKLFF,TGTGCCAGCAGCTTCGGGACAGCTAATGAAAAACTGTTTTTT
NA,TRBV5-1,TRBJ1-2,NA,CASSFGQRRGYTF,TGCGCCAGCAGCTTTGGGCAAAGGCGAGGCTACACCTTC
NA,TRBV28,TRBJ2-1,NA,CASSGRLTSYNEQFF,TGTGCCAGCAGTGGTCGACTCACCTCCTACAATGAGCAGTTCTTC
NA,TRBV5-1,TRBJ1-1,TRBD1,CASSQGQANTEAFF,TGCGCCAGCAGCCAGGGACAGGCGAACACTGAAGCTTTCTTT
NA,TRBV11-2,TRBJ2-2,NA,CASSQSPGYGELFF,TGTGCCAGCAGCCAAAGCCCAGGGTACGGGGAGCTGTTTTTT
NA,TRBV27,TRBJ1-1,TRBD1,CASRQGDTEAFF,TGTGCCAGCCGACAGGGGGACACTGAAGCTTTCTTT
NA,TRBV18,TRBJ2-7,NA,CASSPGADSSYEQYF,TGTGCCAGCTCACCAGGGGCAGATTCTTCCTACGAGCAGTACTTC
NA,TRBV11-2,TRBJ1-1,NA,CASSPGGVEAFF,TGTGCCAGCAGCCCAGGAGGGGTTGAAGCTTTCTTT
NA,TRBV28,TRBJ2-2,TRBD2,CASNRLGGRASGELFF,TGTGCCAGCAATCGACTGGGCGGGAGGGCCTCCGGGGAGCTGTTTTTT
NA,TRBV5-5,TRBJ2-1,NA,CASSLVMSSYNEQFF,TGTGCCAGCAGCTTGGTTATGAGCTCCTACAATGAGCAGTTCTTC
NA,TRBV6-6,TRBJ2-4,NA,CASRIGGGGKNIQYF,TGTGCCAGCAGGATCGGGGGAGGCGGCAAAAACATTCAGTACTTC
NA,TRBV5-1,TRBJ2-5,TRBD2,CASTGLAEETQYF,TGCGCCAGCACCGGACTAGCGGAAGAGACCCAGTACTTC
NA,TRBV27,TRBJ2-3,TRBD2,CASSLAYLGLAVTDTQYF,TGTGCCAGCAGTTTAGCCTACCTGGGACTAGCGGTTACAGATACGCAGTATTTT
few,TRBV5-1,TRBJ2-3,NA,CASSLGLGADTQYF,TGCGCCAGCAGCTTGGGACTAGGTGCAGATACGCAGTATTTT
NA,TRBV7-9,TRBJ1-1,NA,CASSSKRTSPMNTEAFF,TGTGCCAGCAGCTCGAAACGGACAAGCCCTATGAACACTGAAGCTTTCTTT
NA,TRBV6-6,TRBJ2-7,TRBD2,CASSYSNGRSGEQYF,TGTGCCAGCAGTTACTCGAACGGGAGGAGCGGCGAGCAGTACTTC
NA,TRBV28,TRBJ1-5,NA,CASRWAGGNQPQHF,TGTGCCAGCCGCTGGGCGGGGGGCAATCAGCCCCAGCATTTT
NA,TRBV25-1,TRBJ1-4,NA,CASSEPGQGKLFF,TGTGCCAGCAGTGAACCGGGACAAGGAAAACTGTTTTTT
few,TRBV27,TRBJ2-7,TRBD2,CATSFGTSGYEQYF,TGTGCCACCTCCTTTGGGACTAGCGGCTACGAGCAGTACTTC
NA,TRBV7-9,TRBJ1-2,NA,CASSPPTGWGYTF,TGTGCCAGCAGCCCGCCGACGGGGTGGGGCTACACCTTC
once,TRBV6-5,TRBJ1-1,TRBD1,CASSYSGTANTEAFF,TGTGCCAGCAGTTACTCTGGGACAGCTAACACTGAAGCTTTCTTT
NA,TRBV29-1,TRBJ1-5,TRBD1,CSVKSGGSSNQPQHF,TGCAGCGTGAAGTCAGGGGGATCGAGCAATCAGCCCCAGCATTTT
NA,TRBV28,TRBJ1-5,NA,CASQRRVQPQHF,TGTGCCAGTCAAAGGAGGGTTCAGCCCCAGCATTTT
NA,TRBV7-2,TRBJ2-4,NA,CASSLGPGKAKNIQYF,TGTGCCAGCAGCTTAGGTCCGGGTAAAGCCAAAAACATTCAGTACTTC
NA,TRBV9,TRBJ2-7,NA,CASSPQPGLLPYEQYF,TGTGCCAGCAGCCCACAACCGGGATTGCTCCCCTACGAGCAGTACTTC
NA,TRBV28,TRBJ2-5,TRBD2,CASSSQSGRPETQYF,TGTGCCAGCAGTTCTCAAAGCGGGAGGCCTGAGACCCAGTACTTC
NA,TRBV5-1,TRBJ1-2,NA,CASSFPDKAYGYTF,TGCGCCAGCAGCTTCCCGGACAAGGCCTATGGCTACACCTTC
NA,TRBV18,TRBJ2-7,TRBD2,CASSPPTSGRYEQYF,TGTGCCAGCTCACCACCTACTAGCGGGAGATACGAGCAGTACTTC